This T cell receptor (beta chain) is from a study of CD8 T cells in ankylosing spondylitis. Regarding this clonotype: Its antigen is not known.

General observations from the study: With a CD8+ phenotype, disease-linked clones were relatively rare in peripheral blood.

The germline V and J ends were trimmed by 2 bases and 4 bases, with 6 bases remaining between them. Per germline, CDR1 LGHNA and CDR2 YSLEER. CDR3 length equals 13 residues. TCRdb ran MiXCR on the 5' RACE reads and lists one entry per CDR3 protein. Of over 30,000 distinct CDR3 sequences in the sample, 16% are singletons; the top ten hold just over 45%. Sample: blood. The V gene is TRBV4-3, the J gene TRBJ2-4, with D uncertain. The clonotype originates from a male donor with ankylosing spondylitis or in good health (not recorded which). The CDR3 reads CASSQTGKNIQYF. CDR3 sequence (DNA): TGCGCCAGCAGCCAAACCGGGAAAAACATTCAGTACTTC.